This T cell receptor beta chain derives from a study of OX40 agonist ivuxolimab in advanced cancers. Study-level background: Ivuxolimab is a fully human IgG2 antibody that activates OX40 (CD134).

CDR3 length equals 16 residues. The germline CDR1 and CDR2 sequences are MDHEN and SYDVKM. J was trimmed by 2 bases and V by 5 bases; bases with no gene match: 12. Repertoires were generated with immunoSEQ multiplex PCR, while TCRdb's copy carries only in-frame clones and drops some. The table lists about 89,000 clones, roughly 93% of them singletons. This material consisted of CD4+ or CD8+ T cells sorted from blood, taken in a trial of the OX40 agonist ivuxolimab. The chain has TRBV28 and TRBJ2-7, with 7 bases lining up with TRBD2. The sequence was collected from an adult with an advanced solid tumor such as melanoma, head and neck, liver or kidney cancer. CDR3 nucleotide sequence: TGTGCCAGCAGTCCCGCTGGGGGGGGGTTCACCTACGAGCAGTACTTC. Protein product: CASSPAGGGFTYEQYF.